The next 22 T cell receptor beta chains were all read from a single sample in a study of T cells in Graves' hyperthyroidism and ophthalmopathy. Amplification yielded TCR beta CDR3 regions, with RNA transcripts as the source. First-round RT-PCR with HTBI primers amplified the TCR CDR3 region. One entry per CDR3 protein results from TCRdb running MiXCR on the multiplex PCR reads. The sample includes around 350,000 distinct CDR3 sequences, roughly 25% seen only once; the top ten take roughly 80%. Sequencing input: blood. The receptor set was obtained from a man between 45 and 60 years old with Graves' hyperthyroidism.

In its sample, this clonotype was seen once. This sequence joins TRBV20-1 and TRBJ2-5; D gene unclear. There are 13 residues in the CDR3. V lost 6 bases and J 3 bases, leaving 14 bases between the germline ends. CDR1 and CDR2 (germline): DFQATT, SNEGSKA (reference sequence). CDR3: CSARWPGEETQYF. DNA for the CDR3: TGCAGTGCCAGGTGGCCTGGGGAAGAGACCCAGTACTTC.

V and J are TRBV7-9 and TRBJ1-1, with D uncertain. Trimming removed 4 bases from V and 3 bases from J, with 12 bases in between. The CDR3 covers 14 residues. The germline V gene has CDR1 SEHNR and CDR2 FQNEAQ (reference sequence). CDR3 protein: CASSSGAIDTEAFF. CDR3 DNA sequence: TGTGCCAGCAGCTCCGGAGCCATTGACACTGAAGCTTTCTTT.

This rearrangement joins TRBV7-9 to TRBJ1-2; D remains ambiguous. The CDR3 has 13 residues. CDR1 is SEHNR and CDR2 is FQNEAQ in the germline V gene (reference sequence). Trimming cost V 5 bases and J 8 bases, with 15 bases left between them. DNA for the CDR3: TGTGCCAGCAGCCTGACGGAGGGCGAGGGCTACACCTTC. It encodes CASSLTEGEGYTF.

This chain uses TRBV10-3 with TRBJ2-3; 10 bases are a match to TRBD1. Germline V gene data show CDR1 as ENHRY and CDR2 as SYGVKD. This CDR3 contains 17 residues. The junction had 10 bases not matched to a gene; V was cut back by 5 bases and J by 2 bases. The CDR3 nucleotides are TGTGCCATCAGTCCAGCCGACAGGGGGCAAAACACAGATACGCAGTATTTT. Protein sequence: CAISPADRGQNTDTQYF.

This clonotype turned up a few times. The chain carries TRBV20-1 and TRBJ2-1, with 10 nucleotides matching TRBD2. Germline values: CDR1 DFQATT, CDR2 SNEGSKA (reference sequence). The CDR3 is made up of 15 amino acids. V shed 3 bases and J 4 bases; nucleotides not matched to a gene: 6. This CDR3 is CSASPTSGKYNEQFF. CDR3 DNA: TGCAGTGCTAGTCCCACTAGCGGGAAATACAATGAGCAGTTCTTC.

This clonotype was found many times. The J gene is TRBJ1-1, the V gene TRBV5-1, with a possible D match to TRBD1 (5 bases). This CDR3 has 17 residues. Trimming pared 1 base from V and 2 bases from J, leaving 18 bases between. CDR1 SGHRS and CDR2 YFSETQ come from the germline V gene. The CDR3 here is CASSLLGVSTGNTEAFF. The DNA of the CDR3 is TGCGCCAGCAGCTTGTTGGGGGTGTCCACAGGAAACACTGAAGCTTTCTTT. The full variable domain, with the rest looked up from reference TRBV5-1 and TRBJ1-1, is KAGVTQTPRYLIKTRGQQVTLSCSPISGHRSVSWYQQTPGQGLQFLFEYFSETQRNKGNFPGRFSGRQFSNSRSEMNVSTLELGDSALYLCASSLLGVSTGNTEAFFGQGTRLTVV.

The chain uses TRBV10-2 and TRBJ1-5; tentatively, D is TRBD1 (6 bases). Germline V gene data show CDR1 as WSHSY and CDR2 as SAAADI. The CDR3 is 16 residues long. V was clipped by 6 bases and J by 3 bases, with 18 bases between them. The CDR3 protein is CASSASLGQFNQPQHF. The CDR3 DNA follows: TGCGCCAGCAGCGCATCGTTAGGACAGTTCAATCAGCCCCAGCATTTT.

This clonotype has only a few counts. The CDR3 here is CASSLVLAGDTGELFF. DNA for the CDR3: TGCGCCAGCAGCCTTGTATTAGCGGGAGATACCGGGGAGCTGTTTTTT. The rearrangement joins TRBV5-1 to TRBJ2-2; TRBD2 matches at 9 bases. CDR1 and CDR2 (germline): SGHRS, YFSETQ. This CDR3 spans 16 amino acids. V was pared by 4 bases and J by 5 bases, with 9 bases of the junction left unmatched. Full variable domain (missing parts from reference TRBV5-1 and TRBJ2-2): KAGVTQTPRYLIKTRGQQVTLSCSPISGHRSVSWYQQTPGQGLQFLFEYFSETQRNKGNFPGRFSGRQFSNSRSEMNVSTLELGDSALYLCASSLVLAGDTGELFFGEGSRLTVL.

Note on this clonotype: It may be a read error: a sequence one base away is much more abundant. This sequence joins TRBV3-1 and TRBJ2-1; a possible D gene is TRBD2 (6 bases). Germline V gives CDR1 LGHDT, CDR2 YNNKEL (reference sequence). Trimming pared 8 bases from V and 9 bases from J, leaving 14 bases between. This CDR3 has 12 amino acids. The CDR3: CASEGGSREQFF. The CDR3 DNA reads as TGTGCCAGCGAGGGAGGTTCCCGTGAGCAGTTCTTC.

This sequence joins TRBV5-1 and TRBJ2-7, with 10 positions matching TRBD1. The CDR3 spans 15 residues. The germline gives CDR1 SGHRS, CDR2 YFSETQ. V dropped 0 bases and J dropped 5; count of bases not matched to a gene: 5. DNA for the CDR3: TGCGCCAGCAGCTTGGGACCGGGACAGGGGAACGAGCAGTACTTC. Amino acids: CASSLGPGQGNEQYF.

This clonotype was counted a few times. V and J are TRBV12-3 or TRBV12-4 and TRBJ2-1, with D possibly TRBD1 on 6 matching bases. V dropped 5 bases and J dropped 3 bases, with 11 bases sitting between them. This CDR3 spans 14 amino acids. CDR3 coding DNA: TGTGCCAGCAGTGGGACACTGAACTACAATGAGCAGTTCTTC. Translation: CASSGTLNYNEQFF.

This clonotype was seen only a few times. The CDR3 coding sequence is TGCAGTGCTAATCACGACACCGGGGAGCTGTTTTTT. Protein product: CSANHDTGELFF. The chain recombines TRBV20-1 with TRBJ2-2, with D uncertain. CDR1 is DFQATT and CDR2 is SNEGSKA in the germline V gene (reference sequence). V was cut by 4 bases and J by 3 bases, with 6 bases left in between. The CDR3 covers 12 residues.

This sequence joins TRBV19 and TRBJ1-1; D not certain. The V end was cut by 3 bases, the J end by 0 bases, with 17 bases between. Germline loops: CDR1 LNHDA, CDR2 SQIVND (reference sequence). The CDR3 totals 17 residues. DNA of the CDR3: TGTGCCAGTAGTATTCTTTTTGGGAAGGTCCTGAACACTGAAGCTTTCTTT. Residues: CASSILFGKVLNTEAFF.

The chain uses TRBV2 and TRBJ1-5; D gene ambiguous. V was pared by 3 bases and J by 3 bases, with 9 bases between. Germline CDR1 is SNHLY and CDR2 is FYNNEI. The CDR3 length is 14 residues. The CDR3 DNA reads as TGTGCCAGCAGTGAGGGTGAGAACAATCAGCCCCAGCATTTT. Its protein is CASSEGENNQPQHF. Full variable domain (rest looked up from reference TRBV2 and TRBJ1-5): EPEVTQTPSHQVTQMGQEVILRCVPISNHLYFYWYRQILGQKVEFLVSFYNNEISEKSEIFDDQFSVERPDGSNFTLKIRSTKLEDSAMYFCASSEGENNQPQHFGDGTRLSIL.

This clonotype has ten or more counts. The genes are TRBV5-1 and TRBJ2-1; 8 nucleotides agree with TRBD2. J lost 2 bases, V lost 2 bases, and 9 bases had no gene match. CDR1 SGHRS and CDR2 YFSETQ come from the germline V gene. The CDR3 totals 17 residues. CDR3 in amino acids: CASSFLAGMFAYNEQFF. The CDR3 coding sequence is TGCGCCAGCAGCTTTTTAGCGGGAATGTTTGCCTACAATGAGCAGTTCTTC. Full variable domain (rest looked up from reference TRBV5-1 and TRBJ2-1): KAGVTQTPRYLIKTRGQQVTLSCSPISGHRSVSWYQQTPGQGLQFLFEYFSETQRNKGNFPGRFSGRQFSNSRSEMNVSTLELGDSALYLCASSFLAGMFAYNEQFFGPGTRLTVL.

This chain uses TRBV7-2 with TRBJ1-1; unclear D gene. V was shortened by 5 bases and J by 4 bases, with 11 bases between the two germline ends. The CDR3 sequence is 13 residues long. Germline CDR1 SGHTA, CDR2 FQGNSA. This chain's CDR3 is CASSPQWGTEAFF. The CDR3 DNA follows: TGTGCCAGCAGCCCCCAGTGGGGCACTGAAGCTTTCTTT.

The sample holds many counts of this clonotype. The chain uses TRBV27 and TRBJ2-7; 9 bases fit TRBD1. The CDR3 covers 14 residues. Trimming at V came to 8 bases and at J to 3 bases, leaving 8 bases not matched to a gene. The V gene's germline CDR1 is MNHEY and CDR2 SMNVEV (reference sequence). CDR3 residues: CASWEGQGDYEQYF. The CDR3 coding sequence is TGTGCCAGCTGGGAGGGACAGGGAGACTACGAGCAGTACTTC.

This sequence joins TRBV18 and TRBJ1-1, with D hard to call. This CDR3 region has 13 residues. CDR1 is KGHSH and CDR2 is LQKENI in the germline V gene. V was pared by 5 bases and J by 3 bases, with 10 bases between. CDR3 in amino acids: CASSERRDTEAFF. CDR3 sequence (DNA): TGTGCCAGCTCAGAAAGGAGAGACACTGAAGCTTTCTTT.

Points on this clonotype: This may arise from a read error, as a much more abundant clone is one base away. V and J are TRBV5-1 and TRBJ2-2; D not resolved. The CDR3 runs to 16 residues. The germline V gene encodes CDR1 SGHRS and CDR2 YFSETQ. The CDR3 here is CANSFQTMGSTGELFF. The CDR3 DNA is TGCGCCAACAGCTTCCAAACGATGGGAAGCACCGGGGAGCTGTTTTTT. The full variable domain, with the rest looked up from reference TRBV5-1 and TRBJ2-2, is KAGVTQTPRYLIKTRGQQVTLSCSPISGHRSVSWYQQTPGQGLQFLFEYFSETQRNKGNFPGRFSGRQFSNSRSEMNVSTLELGDSALYLCANSFQTMGSTGELFFGEGSRLTVL.

This clonotype was observed at least ten times. V and J are TRBV29-1 and TRBJ2-7, with D uncertain. V lost 4 bases and J 2 bases, leaving 9 bases between the germline ends. The CDR3 totals 12 residues. Germline assignment: CDR1 SQVTM and CDR2 ANQGSEA. The DNA for the CDR3 is TGCAGCGTTGGTGTGACGGCCTACGAGCAGTACTTC. The encoded protein is CSVGVTAYEQYF.

V gene TRBV6-1 combines with J gene TRBJ2-3, with D possibly matching TRBD1 (6 bases). CDR3 length equals 15 residues. CDR1 and CDR2 from the germline V gene are MNHNS and SASEGT. V dropped 0 bases and J dropped 6 bases, with 13 bases sitting between them. The CDR3 DNA reads TGTGCCAGCAGTGAAGCATTGGCGAGGGGGGATACGCAGTATTTT. As protein: CASSEALARGDTQYF.

Turning to this clonotype: The junction does not match germline at one end; this may be a read error. The rearrangement joins TRBV7-3 to TRBJ2-1; 11 nucleotides line up with TRBD2. The CDR3 loop spans 15 amino acids. The germline CDR1 and CDR2 sequences are SGHTA and FQGTGA. The DNA of the CDR3 is TGTGCCAGCAGCATAACTAGCGGGAGTAACATTGAGCAGTTCTTC. Translation: CASSITSGSNIEQFF.